This T cell receptor (beta chain) emerged from a study of PD-1 blockade in mismatch repair-deficient tumors. On the study more broadly: Patients had eleven to twelve mismatch repair-deficient cancer types and were previously treated and progressing.

Profiled with immunoSEQ multiplex PCR; TCRdb holds only in-frame clones, not every one. This table holds some 110,000 clones, roughly 80% found once. Findings and limits, study-wide: After pembrolizumab, tumor-resident clones rose rapidly, then generally contracted before radiologic responses.

V was pared by 2 bases and J by 5 bases, with 7 bases of the junction left unmatched. Germline CDR1 and CDR2: GTSNPN and SVGIG (reference sequence). The CDR3 is 15 amino acids. Every patient had mismatch repair deficiency by PCR or immunohistochemistry. TCR sequencing covered a few patients who responded to pembrolizumab. Of note for this clone: Its antigen remains unidentified.

This receptor was identified in an adult with mismatch repair-deficient cancer. The material sequenced was peripheral blood, taken roughly 13 months after starting pembrolizumab. The chain recombines TRBV30 with TRBJ2-2, with 8 bases identical to TRBD2. This chain's CDR3 is CAWSKSGRRTGELFF. CDR3 sequence (DNA): TGTGCCTGGAGTAAGAGCGGGAGAAGAACCGGGGAGCTGTTTTTT.